The 9 T cell receptor beta chains below come from one sample, sequenced in a study of identical twins. TCRdb processed the 5' RACE reads anew with MiXCR; each CDR3 protein has one entry. The sample has fewer than 900,000 distinct CDR3 sequences, over 15% seen once. The same sample was also studied in work on T cells expressing NK-cell markers.

Sequences were obtained from PBMCs. Source of these receptors: a woman between 18 and 30 years old in good health.

This clonotype has only a few counts. The rearrangement joins TRBV20-1 to TRBJ1-1; D not resolved. The CDR3 loop spans 11 amino acids. V was trimmed by 6 bases and J by 1 base, leaving 6 bases between them. Germline V CDR1 and CDR2: DFQATT, SNEGSKA (reference sequence). The CDR3 nucleotides read TGCAGTGCCTCGGCGAACACTGAAGCTTTCTTT. Translated, it gives CSASANTEAFF.

This sequence joins TRBV18 and TRBJ2-1; 9 nucleotides agree with TRBD1. Germline values: CDR1 KGHSH, CDR2 LQKENI. The junction had 9 bases not matched to a gene; V was cut back by 6 bases and J by 6 bases. CDR3 length: 15 amino acids. CDR3 bases: TGTGCCAGCTCCAACACAGGGGGCGGTCTCAATGAGCAGTTCTTC. Its translation: CASSNTGGGLNEQFF.

This clonotype appeared a few times. The chain carries TRBV3-1 and TRBJ1-1, with D uncertain. V lost 5 bases to trimming and J lost 2 bases, with 18 bases between them. The CDR3 is 16 residues long. The V gene's germline CDR1 is LGHDT and CDR2 YNNKEL (reference sequence). The CDR3 nucleotides read TGTGCCAGCAGCACCCGGGCCTCGCTCTTTAACACTGAAGCTTTCTTT. As protein: CASSTRASLFNTEAFF.

This clonotype is a singleton in its sample. The chain joins TRBV2 to TRBJ2-1; the match to TRBD2 covers 9 bases. CDR3 size: 19 residues. Germline V gene lookup returns CDR1 SNHLY and CDR2 FYNNEI. The ends lost 5 bases at V and 1 base at J; junction bases unmatched: 15. CDR3 loop: CASSSTPGLAGISYNEQFF. CDR3 DNA: TGTGCCAGCAGTTCCACGCCAGGGCTAGCGGGGATATCCTACAATGAGCAGTTCTTC. The complete variable domain, with remaining parts taken from reference TRBV2 and TRBJ2-1, reads EPEVTQTPSHQVTQMGQEVILRCVPISNHLYFYWYRQILGQKVEFLVSFYNNEISEKSEIFDDQFSVERPDGSNFTLKIRSTKLEDSAMYFCASSSTPGLAGISYNEQFFGPGTRLTVL.

This clonotype came up many times. The chain couples TRBV24-1 to TRBJ2-1; tentatively, D is TRBD2 (5 bases). Trimming took off 3 bases at V and 6 bases at J, with 11 bases between the two ends. Germline V gene sequence: CDR1 KGHDR, CDR2 SFDVKD. This CDR3 comprises 14 residues. The CDR3 here is CATSDITRSNEQFF. The CDR3 DNA follows: TGTGCCACCAGTGATATTACTAGGTCCAATGAGCAGTTCTTC.

In its sample, this clonotype was seen a few times. The chain recombines TRBV12-3 or TRBV12-4 with TRBJ2-7; D not certain. This CDR3 spans 12 amino acids. V lost 6 bases and J 6 bases, leaving 12 bases between the germline ends. The CDR3 sequence: CASSLDPPEQYF. The CDR3 DNA reads TGTGCCAGCAGCCTCGACCCGCCCGAGCAGTACTTC.

This clonotype was seen a few times. The V gene is TRBV24-1, the J gene TRBJ2-1; D perhaps matches TRBD1 (6 bases). This CDR3 has 15 amino acids. V gave up 5 bases and J gave up 8 bases, with 18 bases separating them. Germline V gene data show CDR1 as KGHDR and CDR2 as SFDVKD. DNA for the CDR3: TGTGCCACCAGTGGGGTGGGGGCGCGATCCGATGAGCAGTTCTTC. This codes for CATSGVGARSDEQFF.

This clonotype has ten or more counts. The rearrangement links TRBV20-1 to TRBJ2-5, with 8 bases that match TRBD1. CDR1 and CDR2 from the germline V gene are DFQATT and SNEGSKA (reference sequence). CDR3 length: 14 residues. V shed 3 bases and J 4 bases; nucleotides not matched to a gene: 7. The CDR3, as DNA: TGCAGTGCTAGGAAACAGGGGGTGCGAGAGACCCAGTACTTC. Protein sequence: CSARKQGVRETQYF.

This clonotype occurred a few times. The rearrangement uses TRBV20-1 and TRBJ2-7, with TRBD1 identical over 7 bases. The CDR3 is made up of 14 amino acids. V trimming: 1 base; J trimming: 6 bases; junction bases outside the gene matches: 9. Germline V gene data show CDR1 as DFQATT and CDR2 as SNEGSKA (reference sequence). This chain's CDR3 is CSARVTGERSEQYF. In DNA form, the CDR3 reads TGCAGTGCTAGAGTTACAGGGGAGCGCAGCGAGCAGTACTTC.